This entry lists 7 T cell receptor beta chains sequenced from one sample in a study of post-analysis software for immune sequencing data. Study-level points and caveats: Patients showed TRBV5-6, TRBV5-1 and TRBV20-1 among a few TRBV segments more frequent than in controls.

Their specific antigens are unknown. Unique molecular identifiers were carried by the TCR beta cDNA libraries. TCRdb called the PCR reads again in MiXCR, with one record for every CDR3 protein. Of about 680,000 distinct CDR3 sequences in the sample, approximately 59% are singletons; the top ten hold around 10%. Material for sequencing was blood. Source of these receptors: a girl aged 2 to 10 with multiple sclerosis.

This chain uses TRBV12-3 or TRBV12-4 with TRBJ1-2, with D possibly TRBD1 on 6 matching bases. Trimming cost V 5 bases and J 4 bases, with 14 bases left between them. This CDR3 has 14 amino acids. The CDR3 region is CASSPQQGPYGYTF. DNA of the CDR3: TGTGCCAGCAGTCCCCAACAGGGTCCCTATGGCTACACCTTC.

The chain uses TRBV5-1 and TRBJ1-2, with 7 bases identical to TRBD1. There are 13 residues in the CDR3. With V trimmed by 5 bases and J by 4 bases, 5 bases remained unmatched. From germline, CDR1 is SGHRS and CDR2 YFSETQ. The DNA for the CDR3 is TGCGCCAGCAGGACAGGGCAAGGCTATGGCTACACCTTC. It is translated as CASRTGQGYGYTF.

This chain uses TRBV7-2 with TRBJ2-5, with TRBD2 matching 14 bases. With V trimmed by 5 bases and J by 4 bases, 6 bases remained unmatched. The CDR3 has 16 amino acids. Germline lookup yields CDR1 SGHTA and CDR2 FQGNSA. CDR3 nucleotide sequence: TGTGCCAGCAGCCATAATGGACTAGCGGGGGGAGAGACCCAGTACTTC. As protein: CASSHNGLAGGETQYF.

V usage is TRBV12-3 or TRBV12-4 and J usage is TRBJ2-1; TRBD2 matches at 10 bases. This CDR3 is built from 17 residues. V lost 7 bases and J lost 2; bases outside the gene matches: 11. The CDR3 sequence is CASTRGLAGVTYNEQFF. CDR3 sequence (DNA): TGTGCCAGCACCCGGGGGCTAGCGGGGGTTACCTACAATGAGCAGTTCTTC.

The V gene is TRBV15, the J gene TRBJ2-4; weak D call: TRBD1 (5 bases). The V end lost 0 bases, the J end lost 8 bases, and 14 bases lay between the germline ends. The germline V gene encodes CDR1 LNHNV and CDR2 YYDKDF (reference sequence). The CDR3 totals 15 residues. The CDR3 here is CATSRDLGRADIQYF. Here the CDR3 DNA reads TGTGCCACCAGCAGAGATTTGGGCAGGGCCGACATTCAGTACTTC.

V and J are TRBV9 and TRBJ2-1; a possible D gene is TRBD1 (6 bases). Germline V gene data show CDR1 as SGDLS and CDR2 as YYNGEE. This CDR3 is 12 amino acids long. Between the trimmed V and J ends, which lost 7 bases and 6 bases, there was a span of 11 bases. This CDR3 is CASAGAVNEQFF. CDR3 DNA: TGTGCCAGCGCAGGGGCGGTCAATGAGCAGTTCTTC.

J is TRBJ2-4 and V is TRBV12-3 or TRBV12-4; D may be TRBD2 (5 bases). The assigned J gene may be wrong: the sequence end matches TRBJ2-7 better. The CDR3 contains 12 residues. CDR3 sequence (DNA): TGTGCCAGCAGACCGGACTGGGGCGAGCAGTACTTC. It codes for CASRPDWGEQYF.